Below are 24 T cell receptor beta chains sequenced from a single sample in a study of CD8 T cells in ankylosing spondylitis. TCRdb used MiXCR to reprocess the 5' RACE reads, holding one entry per CDR3 protein. This table holds hundreds of thousands of distinct CDR3 sequences, roughly 20% found once. The sequenced material came from blood, either unsorted or a sorted T cell fraction (not recorded which). Receptors originate from a male donor with ankylosing spondylitis or in good health (not recorded which).

The chain links TRBV14 to TRBJ1-1; D may be TRBD1 (5 bases). Trimming pared 0 bases from V and 1 base from J, leaving 15 bases between. In germline, CDR1 is SGHDN, CDR2 FVKESK. CDR3 length equals 17 residues. This chain's CDR3 is CASSQDGTQGRNTEAFF. The DNA of the CDR3 is TGTGCCAGCAGCCAAGATGGGACTCAGGGAAGGAACACTGAAGCTTTCTTT. Filled out from reference TRBV14 and TRBJ1-1, the complete variable domain reads EAGVTQFPSHSVIEKGQTVTLRCDPISGHDNLYWYRRVMGKEIKFLLHFVKESKQDESGMPNNRFLAERTGGTYSTLKVQPAELEDSGVYFCASSQDGTQGRNTEAFFGQGTRLTVV.

CDR3 sequence reads: CASSRGQGWDEQFF. The CDR3 bases are TGTGCCAGCAGTCGTGGACAGGGCTGGGATGAGCAGTTCTTC. This sequence joins TRBV25-1 and TRBJ2-1; 8 bases map to TRBD1. With 5 bases clipped from V and 8 bases from J, the junction kept 8 bases outside the gene matches. The germline V gene has CDR1 MGHDK and CDR2 SYGVNS. The CDR3 is 14 amino acids.

This clonotype appeared a few times. The gene calls are TRBV10-3 and TRBJ2-1; the D call may be TRBD1 or TRBD2 (5 bases each). The CDR3 consists of 16 residues. From germline, CDR1 is ENHRY and CDR2 SYGVKD. V dropped 11 bases and J dropped 4 bases, with 24 bases sitting between them. CDR3 sequence: CACAKSGGSPYNEQFF. The CDR3 DNA is TGTGCCTGCGCGAAGAGTGGGGGTTCACCTTACAATGAGCAGTTCTTC.

The rearrangement links TRBV2 to TRBJ1-2; D unclear. The CDR3 totals 14 residues. Germline lookup yields CDR1 SNHLY and CDR2 FYNNEI. Trimming stripped 5 bases from V and 4 bases from J, with 14 bases between. The CDR3 bases are TGTGCCAGCAGTTTCCAGACCGAGGCCTATGGCTACACCTTC. Amino acid sequence: CASSFQTEAYGYTF.

This chain joins TRBV3-1 and TRBJ2-3; D remains ambiguous. The germline V and J ends were trimmed by 0 bases and 1 base, with 20 bases remaining between them. Germline lookup yields CDR1 LGHDT and CDR2 YNNKEL (reference sequence). This CDR3 is built from 19 residues. This chain's CDR3 is CASSQDFPTGTLRTDTQYF. The CDR3 region has the DNA TGTGCCAGCAGCCAAGACTTCCCGACGGGCACTCTACGCACAGATACGCAGTATTTT.

The chain uses TRBV12-3 or TRBV12-4 and TRBJ1-1, with D perhaps matching TRBD1 (6 bases). V lost 5 bases and J lost 5, with 12 bases in between. This CDR3 region has 13 residues. The DNA for the CDR3 is TGTGCCAGCAGTGGACAGTTGCAGACTGAAGCTTTCTTT. It specifies CASSGQLQTEAFF.

V usage is TRBV24-1 and J usage is TRBJ2-3; 9 positions agree with TRBD2. J gave up 0 bases and V 5 bases, and 11 bases lay outside the gene matches. The V gene's germline CDR1 is KGHDR and CDR2 SFDVKD. The CDR3 consists of 18 residues. The CDR3 DNA follows: TGTGCCACCAGTGCTATAAGCGGGGGGCCCCTTAGCACAGATACGCAGTATTTT. Translated, it gives CATSAISGGPLSTDTQYF.

This chain connects TRBV5-1 to TRBJ2-2, with unresolved D. V was trimmed by 4 bases and J by 0 bases, leaving 10 bases between them. Germline CDR1 reads SGHRS; CDR2 reads YFSETQ. This CDR3 comprises 15 residues. In nucleotides, the CDR3 is TGCGCCAGCAGCCCCGGGCGGACGAACACCGGGGAGCTGTTTTTT. Translation gives CASSPGRTNTGELFF.

The genes are TRBV29-1 and TRBJ2-5; D is perhaps TRBD1 or TRBD2 (5 bases each). Germline values: CDR1 SQVTM, CDR2 ANQGSEA. CDR3 length equals 14 residues. V was cut by 1 base and J by 5 bases, with 14 bases left in between. The DNA of the CDR3 is TGCAGCGTTGAAGGGGGGACGGGCGGCGAGACCCAGTACTTC. It specifies CSVEGGTGGETQYF.

The table lists this clonotype with a few counts. The chain carries TRBV27 and TRBJ2-1; TRBD2 aligns across 8 bases. J lost 9 bases, V lost 5 bases, and 3 bases had no gene match. In germline, CDR1 is MNHEY, CDR2 SMNVEV (reference sequence). The CDR3 totals 12 residues. The CDR3 sequence is CASSLRGVEQFF. CDR3 bases: TGTGCCAGCAGTCTGCGGGGGGTTGAGCAGTTCTTC.

In this sample, this clonotype turned up a few times. The chain combines TRBV12-3 or TRBV12-4 with TRBJ2-2, with D perhaps matching TRBD1 (5 bases). This CDR3 has 12 residues. The V end was cut by 10 bases, the J end by 5 bases, with 11 bases between. As DNA, the CDR3 is TGTGCCATCAGACAGTTAACCGGGGAGCTGTTTTTT. This translates into CAIRQLTGELFF.

The rearrangement joins TRBV7-9 to TRBJ2-2; 8 bases map to TRBD1. This CDR3 has 16 residues. The germline gives CDR1 SEHNR, CDR2 FQNEAQ (reference sequence). J gave up 2 bases and V 3 bases, and 5 bases lay outside the gene matches. The CDR3 nucleotides read TGTGCCAGCAGCTTGGGACAGGACTACAACACCGGGGAGCTGTTTTTT. It specifies CASSLGQDYNTGELFF.

This clonotype came up a few times. V gene TRBV5-8 combines with J gene TRBJ2-1; 13 bases line up with TRBD2. The CDR3 sequence is 16 residues long. V gave up 4 bases and J gave up 8 bases; unmatched junction bases: 9. CDR1 and CDR2 (germline): SGHTS, YDEGEE. As DNA, the CDR3 is TGTGCCAGCAGCGCATTAACTAGCGGGGGGGGATATGAGCAGTTCTTC. It is translated as CASSALTSGGGYEQFF.

The chain has TRBV12-3 or TRBV12-4 and TRBJ2-1; TRBD2 is a possible D gene (5 bases). The CDR3 is 13 amino acids. V was cut by 7 bases and J by 4 bases, with 11 bases left in between. CDR3 residues: CASTTGKYNEQFF. The DNA for the CDR3 is TGTGCCAGCACCACCGGGAAATACAATGAGCAGTTCTTC.

The chain uses TRBV19 and TRBJ2-7; D uncertain. This CDR3 spans 13 amino acids. The germline gives CDR1 LNHDA, CDR2 SQIVND (reference sequence). V was pared by 3 bases and J by 4 bases, with 10 bases between. The CDR3 DNA reads as TGTGCCAGTAGTATGGCCACCTTATACGAGCAGTACTTC. Amino acids: CASSMATLYEQYF.

This clonotype was counted a few times. V is TRBV4-2 and J is TRBJ2-2, with D possibly being TRBD1 or TRBD2 (5 bases each). The CDR3 covers 18 residues. CDR1 LGHNA and CDR2 YNFKEQ come from the germline V gene. V lost 1 base to trimming and J lost 1 base, with 16 bases between them. The CDR3 loop reads CASSQAGAGLLNTGELFF. Here the CDR3 DNA reads TGTGCCAGCAGCCAAGCTGGGGCAGGACTTTTGAACACCGGGGAGCTGTTTTTT.

This clonotype was recorded at least ten times. The chain couples TRBV12-3 or TRBV12-4 to TRBJ2-2; D remains unclear. This CDR3 comprises 11 residues. V was clipped by 3 bases and J by 6 bases, with 2 bases between them. CDR3 sequence: CASSFAGELFF. DNA of the CDR3: TGTGCCAGCAGTTTTGCCGGGGAGCTGTTTTTT.

V usage is TRBV5-6 and J usage is TRBJ2-1; 10 bases are a match to TRBD1. CDR1 is SGHDT and CDR2 is YYEEEE in the germline V gene. CDR3 size: 17 residues. V shed 4 bases and J 9 bases; nucleotides not matched to a gene: 16. CDR3 nucleotide sequence: TGTGCCAGCAGCAACTCCTTGGGACAGGGGCAAAAGGCTGAGCAGTTCTTC. It codes for CASSNSLGQGQKAEQFF. The entire variable domain, with the rest obtained from reference TRBV5-6 and TRBJ2-1, is as follows: DAGVTQSPTHLIKTRGQQVTLRCSPKSGHDTVSWYQQALGQGPQFIFQYYEEEERQRGNFPDRFSGHQFPNYSSELNVNALLLGDSALYLCASSNSLGQGQKAEQFFGPGTRLTVL.

This chain links TRBV7-6 with TRBJ1-2; tentatively, D is TRBD1 (5 bases). CDR3 size: 17 residues. Trimming stripped 1 base from V and 0 bases from J, with 15 bases between. The germline gives CDR1 SGHVS, CDR2 FNYEAQ. CDR3 nucleotide sequence: TGTGCCAGCAGCTTAGGACGGGGGGACTCGGCTAACTATGGCTACACCTTC. Protein product: CASSLGRGDSANYGYTF.

This clonotype has just a few counts. The chain's CDR3 is CASSLSWDRNNSPLHF. CDR3 sequence (DNA): TGTGCCAGCAGTTTATCGTGGGACAGAAATAATTCACCCCTCCACTTT. The rearrangement joins TRBV27 to TRBJ1-6; 7 bases align to TRBD1. With V trimmed by 0 bases and J by 5 bases, 4 bases remained unmatched. Germline lookup yields CDR1 MNHEY and CDR2 SMNVEV (reference sequence). This CDR3 comprises 16 residues.

The V call is TRBV11-1, the J call TRBJ2-1, with no clear D. The CDR3 has 19 residues. Trimming shortened V by 4 bases and J by 8 bases, and 30 bases separated the two germline ends. Germline assignment: CDR1 SGHAT and CDR2 FQDESV (reference sequence). CDR3 in amino acids: CASSSKVGPPVRRPHEQFF. The DNA of the CDR3 is TGTGCCAGCAGCTCAAAGGTCGGTCCCCCCGTCAGGCGCCCACATGAGCAGTTCTTC.

The chain employs TRBV4-1 and TRBJ2-3; D gene uncertain. The CDR3 sequence is 17 residues long. V was shortened by 0 bases and J by 2 bases, with 15 bases between the two germline ends. Germline V CDR1 and CDR2: MGHRA, YSYEKL. In DNA, the CDR3 is TGCGCCAGCAGCCAAGATGCCTCGCCTGGTGCCACAGATACGCAGTATTTT. It is translated as CASSQDASPGATDTQYF.

This clonotype was counted a few times. This chain connects TRBV29-1 to TRBJ2-7; a possible D gene is TRBD1 (6 bases). The germline V gene encodes CDR1 SQVTM and CDR2 ANQGSEA. The CDR3 sequence is 14 residues long. The ends were cut back, 3 bases at V and 4 bases at J, with 16 bases in the middle. CDR3 loop: CSVEGAGSAYEQYF. Written as DNA, the CDR3 is TGCAGCGTTGAGGGGGCAGGGTCCGCGTACGAGCAGTACTTC.

This clonotype was found a few times. This chain uses TRBV3-1 with TRBJ1-1; no clear D gene. The CDR3 contains 15 residues. Trimming stripped 0 bases from V and 11 bases from J, with 19 bases between. Germline V gene sequence: CDR1 LGHDT, CDR2 YNNKEL (reference sequence). This chain's CDR3 is CASSQDPAGSSGAFF. In nucleotides, the CDR3 is TGTGCCAGCAGCCAAGATCCGGCAGGTTCGAGTGGGGCTTTCTTT.